These T cell receptor beta chains were read from a single sample in a study of blood T cell repertoires in COVID-19. TCRdb keeps only in-frame clones here, not all; method: immunoSEQ multiplex PCR. The data hold some 330,000 clones, with around 89% observed a single time. What was sequenced was peripheral blood. These receptors were obtained from a woman between 45 and 65 years old with active or convalescent COVID-19. The CDR3 runs from the conserved cysteine through the conserved F or W. The order of the fields is clone size, V gene, CDR3 protein. Clone size is stated in some rows and not others, as once, few, many or a class when expanded.

abundance: -
v_gene: TRBV27
CDR3aa: CASSPRQGWVANTEAFF

abundance: -
v_gene: TRBV5-1
CDR3aa: CASSPVAALNTEAFF

abundance: -
v_gene: TRBV5-5
CDR3aa: CASSLGGSRVNTEAFF

abundance: once
v_gene: TRBV10-3
CDR3aa: CAISESRNTIYF

abundance: -
v_gene: TRBV4-2
CDR3aa: CASSATGLAGGETQYF

abundance: -
v_gene: TRBV5-1
CDR3aa: CASSLRATSGRGNEQFF

abundance: once
v_gene: TRBV7-9
CDR3aa: CASSLGPGEGMNTEAFF

abundance: -
v_gene: TRBV5-6
CDR3aa: CASSLGQGAFNQPQHF

abundance: -
v_gene: TRBV6-5
CDR3aa: CASSPRQGGNYGYTF

abundance: -
v_gene: TRBV28
CDR3aa: CASSWDSTEAFF

abundance: -
v_gene: TRBV2
CDR3aa: CASRGGRGRGIEQYF

abundance: -
v_gene: TRBV15
CDR3aa: CATSTGRRGSGTEAFF

abundance: once
v_gene: TRBV15
CDR3aa: CATSRGVTSGRAYEQYF

abundance: once
v_gene: TRBV5-1
CDR3aa: CASSLAGGADTQYF

abundance: few
v_gene: TRBV5-1
CDR3aa: CASSGTGTRYDEQFF

abundance: -
v_gene: TRBV7-2
CDR3aa: CASSLALLDRATQYF

abundance: -
v_gene: TRBV30
CDR3aa: CAWGGGLGRHGYTF

abundance: -
v_gene: TRBV27
CDR3aa: CASSLHSQGNTEAFF

abundance: -
v_gene: TRBV7-2
CDR3aa: CASSSRGQGSEQYF

abundance: -
v_gene: TRBV9
CDR3aa: CASSVASGGSYEQYF

abundance: -
v_gene: TRBV5-4
CDR3aa: CASSLPRTGGPLGGYNEQFF

abundance: -
v_gene: TRBV10-3
CDR3aa: CATQESATNEKLFF

abundance: -
v_gene: TRBV29-1
CDR3aa: CSVDVQGYGYTF

abundance: -
v_gene: TRBV9
CDR3aa: CASSVRGSKNTEAFF

abundance: -
v_gene: TRBV3-1/TRBV3-2
CDR3aa: CASSQGQDGELFF

abundance: -
v_gene: TRBV27
CDR3aa: CASSFRTARTGIPYEQYF